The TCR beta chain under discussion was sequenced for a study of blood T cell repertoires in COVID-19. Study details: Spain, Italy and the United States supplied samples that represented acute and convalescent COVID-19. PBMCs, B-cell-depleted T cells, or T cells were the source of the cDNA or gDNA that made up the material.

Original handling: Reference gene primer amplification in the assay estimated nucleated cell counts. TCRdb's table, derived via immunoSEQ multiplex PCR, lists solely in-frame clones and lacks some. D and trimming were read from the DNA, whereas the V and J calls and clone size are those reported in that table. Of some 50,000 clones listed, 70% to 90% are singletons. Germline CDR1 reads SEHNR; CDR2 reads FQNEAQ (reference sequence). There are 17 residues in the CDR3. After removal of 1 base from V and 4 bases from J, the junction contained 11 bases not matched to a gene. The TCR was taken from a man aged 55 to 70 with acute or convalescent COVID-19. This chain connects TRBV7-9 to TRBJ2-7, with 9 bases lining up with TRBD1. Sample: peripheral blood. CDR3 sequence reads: CASSLDVSGTGLYEQYF. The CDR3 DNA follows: TGTGCCAGCAGCTTAGATGTAAGCGGGACAGGGCTGTACGAGCAGTACTTC.